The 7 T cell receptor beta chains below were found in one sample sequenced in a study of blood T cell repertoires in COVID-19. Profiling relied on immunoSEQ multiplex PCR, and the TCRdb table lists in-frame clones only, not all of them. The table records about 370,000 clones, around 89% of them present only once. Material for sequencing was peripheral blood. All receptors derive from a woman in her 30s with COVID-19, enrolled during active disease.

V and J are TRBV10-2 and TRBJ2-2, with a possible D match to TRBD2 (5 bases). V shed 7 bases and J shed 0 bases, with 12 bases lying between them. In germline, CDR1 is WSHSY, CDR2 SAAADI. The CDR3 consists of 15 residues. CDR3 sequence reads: CASNMRASNTGELFF. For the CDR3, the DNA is TGCGCCAGCAACATGCGGGCCTCGAACACCGGGGAGCTGTTTTTT.

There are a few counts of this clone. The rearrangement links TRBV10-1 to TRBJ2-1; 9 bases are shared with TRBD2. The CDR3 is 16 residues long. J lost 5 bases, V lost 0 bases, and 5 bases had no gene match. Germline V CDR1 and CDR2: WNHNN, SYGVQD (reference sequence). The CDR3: CASSESFGLAHNEQFF. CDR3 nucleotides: TGCGCCAGCAGTGAGTCGTTTGGACTAGCGCACAATGAGCAGTTCTTC.

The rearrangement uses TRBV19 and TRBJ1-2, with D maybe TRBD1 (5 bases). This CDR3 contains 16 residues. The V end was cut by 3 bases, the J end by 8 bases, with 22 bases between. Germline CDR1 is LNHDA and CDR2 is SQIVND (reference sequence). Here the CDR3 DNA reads TGTGCCAGTAGTATTTGGGGCGGCAGACAACTAAGGGGCTACACCTTC. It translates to CASSIWGGRQLRGYTF.

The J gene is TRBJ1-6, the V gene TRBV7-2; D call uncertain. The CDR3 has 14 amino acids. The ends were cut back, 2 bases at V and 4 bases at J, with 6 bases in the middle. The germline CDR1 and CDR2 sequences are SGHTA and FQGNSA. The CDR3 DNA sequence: TGTGCCAGCAGCTTATTTAGTTATAATTCACCCCTCCACTTT. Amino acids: CASSLFSYNSPLHF. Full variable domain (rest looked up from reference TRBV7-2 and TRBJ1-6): GAGVSQSPSNKVTEKGKDVELRCDPISGHTALYWYRQSLGQGLEFLIYFQGNSAPDKSGLPSDRFSAERTGGSVSTLTIQRTQQEDSAVYLCASSLFSYNSPLHFGNGTRLTVT.

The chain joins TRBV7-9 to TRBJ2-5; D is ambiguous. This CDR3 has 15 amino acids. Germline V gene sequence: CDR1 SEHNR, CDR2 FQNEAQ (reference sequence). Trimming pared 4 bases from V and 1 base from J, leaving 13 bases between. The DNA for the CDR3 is TGTGCCAGCAGCTCCTTGGAGCGCTCCCAAGAGACCCAGTACTTC. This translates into CASSSLERSQETQYF.

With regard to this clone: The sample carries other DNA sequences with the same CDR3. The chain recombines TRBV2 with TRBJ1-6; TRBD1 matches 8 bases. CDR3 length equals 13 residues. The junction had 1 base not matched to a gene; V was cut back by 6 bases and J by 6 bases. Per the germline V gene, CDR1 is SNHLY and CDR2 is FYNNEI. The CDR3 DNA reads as TGTGCCAGCAGCGGACAGGGTAATTCACCCCTCCACTTT. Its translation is CASSGQGNSPLHF. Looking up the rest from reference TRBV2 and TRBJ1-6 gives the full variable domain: EPEVTQTPSHQVTQMGQEVILRCVPISNHLYFYWYRQILGQKVEFLVSFYNNEISEKSEIFDDQFSVERPDGSNFTLKIRSTKLEDSAMYFCASSGQGNSPLHFGNGTRLTVT.

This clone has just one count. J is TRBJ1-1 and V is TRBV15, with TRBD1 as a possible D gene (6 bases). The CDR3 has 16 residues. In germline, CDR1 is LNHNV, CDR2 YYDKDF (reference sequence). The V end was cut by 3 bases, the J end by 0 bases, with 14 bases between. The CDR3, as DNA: TGTGCCACCAGCAGGGCTCCGGGACAAGTGAACACTGAAGCTTTCTTT. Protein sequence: CATSRAPGQVNTEAFF.